The 2 T cell receptor beta chains in this list originate from one sample, sequenced in a study of HIV-infected patients and healthy controls. cDNA was made from 500 ng RNA using alpha and beta constant primers. Using multiplexing indices, alpha and beta chain libraries were generated apart by chain-specific third strand synthesis. Via MiXCR, TCRdb re-called the 5' RACE reads, giving one row per CDR3 protein. The sample lists approximately 12,000 distinct CDR3 sequences; 5% to 5.5% were seen once. Whole blood was used without fractionation, so all unsorted peripheral T cells were included. Sample: blood. Source of these receptors: an adult in good health.

This clonotype was detected ten times or more. V gene TRBV7-8 combines with J gene TRBJ2-3, with a weak D call TRBD1 (5 bases). Trimming cost V 0 bases and J 6 bases, with 13 bases left between them. CDR1 and CDR2 from the germline V gene are SGHVS and FQNEAQ. The length of the CDR3 is 15 residues. CDR3 sequence (DNA): TGTGCCAGCAGCTTAGCGCTTCGGAGACAGGATACGCAGTATTTT. Translating it yields CASSLALRRQDTQYF. The variable domain in full, completed from reference TRBV7-8 and TRBJ2-3, reads GAGVSQSPRYKVAKRGQDVALRCDPISGHVSLFWYQQALGQGPEFLTYFQNEAQLDKSGLPSDRFFAERPEGSVSTLKIQRTQQEDSAVYLCASSLALRRQDTQYFGPGTRLTVL.

This clonotype counts as medium-sized. The CDR3 sequence is CASSGGLAGYEQYF. The DNA for the CDR3 is TGTGCCAGCAGCGGAGGACTAGCGGGTTACGAGCAGTACTTC. The chain has TRBV3-1 and TRBJ2-7; the match to TRBD2 covers 11 bases. After removal of 5 bases from V and 4 bases from J, the junction contained 4 bases not matched to a gene. Germline V gene sequence: CDR1 LGHDT, CDR2 YNNKEL (reference sequence). This CDR3 is 14 amino acids long.